The entry below describes one TCR beta chain. Germline V gives CDR1 MNHGY, CDR2 SVAAGI. V lost 1 base to trimming and J lost 1 base; unmatched junction nucleotides: 9. The CDR3 has 17 amino acids. The record originates from a study of identifying expanded T cells in peripheral blood. Collection occurred without any documented infections or immune events in donors. TCRdb's copy holds only in-frame clones and misses some; the assay was immunoSEQ multiplex PCR. This table holds approximately 130,000 clones, approximately 86% found once. The TCR originated in a person aged 18 to 75 in good health. The specimen sequenced was blood. The gene calls are TRBV6-9 and TRBJ1-1, with 7 bases aligning to TRBD1. The CDR3 loop is CASSYCFRQGQNTEAFF. CDR3 sequence (DNA): TGTGCCAGCAGTTATTGTTTTCGACAGGGACAGAACACTGAAGCTTTCTTT.